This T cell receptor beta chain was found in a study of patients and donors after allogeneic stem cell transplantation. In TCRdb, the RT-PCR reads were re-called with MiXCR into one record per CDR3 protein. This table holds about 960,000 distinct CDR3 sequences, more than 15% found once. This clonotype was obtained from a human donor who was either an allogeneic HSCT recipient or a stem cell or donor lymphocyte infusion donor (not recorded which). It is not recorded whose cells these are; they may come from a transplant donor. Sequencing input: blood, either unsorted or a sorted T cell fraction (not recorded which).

The CDR3 DNA reads as TGTGCCAGCATCGAGGGACAAGGTACCTGGCAGCCCCAGCATTTT. Translation: CASIEGQGTWQPQHF. V gene TRBV21-1 combines with J gene TRBJ1-5; TRBD1, as called in the table, went unchecked against the DNA. TRBV21-1 is a listed pseudogene. CDR3 length: 15 amino acids.